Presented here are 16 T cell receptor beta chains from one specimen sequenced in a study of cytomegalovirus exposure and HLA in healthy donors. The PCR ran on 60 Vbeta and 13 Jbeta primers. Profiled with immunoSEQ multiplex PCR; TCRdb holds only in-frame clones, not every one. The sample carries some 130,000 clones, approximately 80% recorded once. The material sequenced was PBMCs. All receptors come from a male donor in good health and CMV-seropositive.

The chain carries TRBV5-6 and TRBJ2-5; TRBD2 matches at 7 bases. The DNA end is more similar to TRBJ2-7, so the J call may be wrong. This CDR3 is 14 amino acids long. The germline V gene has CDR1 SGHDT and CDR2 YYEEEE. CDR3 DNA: TGTGCCAGCAGCTCCATCCTAGCGGAATACGAGCAGTACTTC. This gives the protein CASSSILAEYEQYF.

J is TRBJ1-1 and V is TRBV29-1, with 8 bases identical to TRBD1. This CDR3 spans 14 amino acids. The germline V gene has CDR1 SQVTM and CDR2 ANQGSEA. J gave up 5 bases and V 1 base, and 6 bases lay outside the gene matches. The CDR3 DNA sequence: TGCAGCGTTGAAGGACAGGGGTTAGGGACTGAAGCTTTCTTT. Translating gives CSVEGQGLGTEAFF.

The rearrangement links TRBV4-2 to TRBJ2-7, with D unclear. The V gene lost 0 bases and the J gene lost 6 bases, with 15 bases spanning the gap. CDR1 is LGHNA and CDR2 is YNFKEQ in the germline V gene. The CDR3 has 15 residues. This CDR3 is CASSQDGAGALEQYF. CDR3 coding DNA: TGTGCCAGCAGCCAAGATGGTGCAGGCGCTCTCGAGCAGTACTTC.

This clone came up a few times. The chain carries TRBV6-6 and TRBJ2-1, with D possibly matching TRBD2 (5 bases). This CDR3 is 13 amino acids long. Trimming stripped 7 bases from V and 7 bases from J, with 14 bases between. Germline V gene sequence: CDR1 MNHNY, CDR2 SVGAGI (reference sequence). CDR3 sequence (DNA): TGTGCCAGCACCTTGGACTTCGGTAATGAGCAGTTCTTC. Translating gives CASTLDFGNEQFF.

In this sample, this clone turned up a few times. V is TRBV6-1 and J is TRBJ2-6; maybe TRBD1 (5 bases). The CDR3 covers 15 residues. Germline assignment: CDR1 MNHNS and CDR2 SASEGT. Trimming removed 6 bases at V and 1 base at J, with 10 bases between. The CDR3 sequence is CASSGRDSGANVLTF. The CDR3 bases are TGTGCCAGCAGCGGCAGGGATTCTGGGGCCAACGTCCTGACTTTC.

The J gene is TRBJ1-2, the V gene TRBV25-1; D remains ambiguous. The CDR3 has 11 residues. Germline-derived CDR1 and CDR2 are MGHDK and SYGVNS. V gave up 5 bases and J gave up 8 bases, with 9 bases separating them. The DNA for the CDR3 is TGTGCCAGCAGTCTAGATTACGGCTACACCTTC. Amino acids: CASSLDYGYTF.

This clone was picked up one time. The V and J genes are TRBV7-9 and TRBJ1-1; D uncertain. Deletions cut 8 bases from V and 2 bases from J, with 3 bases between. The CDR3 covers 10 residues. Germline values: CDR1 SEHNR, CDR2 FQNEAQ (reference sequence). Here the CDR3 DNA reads TGTGCCAGCCGTAACACTGAAGCTTTCTTT. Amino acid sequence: CASRNTEAFF.

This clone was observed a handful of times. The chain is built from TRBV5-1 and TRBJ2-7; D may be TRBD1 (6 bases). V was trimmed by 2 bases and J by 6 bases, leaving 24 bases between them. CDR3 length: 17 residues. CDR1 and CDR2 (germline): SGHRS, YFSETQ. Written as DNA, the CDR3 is TGCGCCAGCAGCTTAGGTGGCTCCGGTGGGGGCCTCCGCGAGCAGTACTTC. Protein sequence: CASSLGGSGGGLREQYF.

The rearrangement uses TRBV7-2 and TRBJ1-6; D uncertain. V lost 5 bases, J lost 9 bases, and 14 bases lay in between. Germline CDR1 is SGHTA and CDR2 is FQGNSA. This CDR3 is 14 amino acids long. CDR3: CASSNSGPGSPLHF. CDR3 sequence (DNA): TGTGCCAGCAGCAACAGCGGCCCGGGTTCACCCCTCCACTTT.

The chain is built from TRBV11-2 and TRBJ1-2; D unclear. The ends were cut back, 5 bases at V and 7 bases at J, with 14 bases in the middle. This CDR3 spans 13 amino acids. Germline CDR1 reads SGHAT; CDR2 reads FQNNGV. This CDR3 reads CASSLDLVRGYTF. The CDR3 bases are TGTGCCAGCAGCCTCGATCTCGTGCGTGGCTACACCTTC.

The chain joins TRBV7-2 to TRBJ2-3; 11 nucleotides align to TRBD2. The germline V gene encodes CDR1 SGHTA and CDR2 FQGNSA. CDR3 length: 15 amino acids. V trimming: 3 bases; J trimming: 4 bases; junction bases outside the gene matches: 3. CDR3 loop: CASSFSGGAADTQYF. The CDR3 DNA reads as TGTGCCAGCAGCTTTAGCGGGGGGGCCGCAGATACGCAGTATTTT.

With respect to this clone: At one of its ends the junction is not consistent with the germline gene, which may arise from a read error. Here the CDR3 reads CSSSLVRHNEQFF. In nucleotides, the CDR3 is TGTTCCAGCAGCTTAGTTCGTCACAATGAGCAGTTCTTC. The J gene is TRBJ2-1, the V gene TRBV7-9, with no clear D. The CDR3 sequence is 13 residues long. In germline, CDR1 is SEHNR, CDR2 FQNEAQ (reference sequence).

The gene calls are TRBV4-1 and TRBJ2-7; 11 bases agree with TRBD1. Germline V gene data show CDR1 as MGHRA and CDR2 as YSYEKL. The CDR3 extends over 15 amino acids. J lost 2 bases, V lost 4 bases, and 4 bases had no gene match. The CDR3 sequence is CASSLPGQGAYEQYF. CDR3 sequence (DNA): TGCGCCAGCAGCCTCCCGGGACAGGGGGCCTACGAGCAGTACTTC.

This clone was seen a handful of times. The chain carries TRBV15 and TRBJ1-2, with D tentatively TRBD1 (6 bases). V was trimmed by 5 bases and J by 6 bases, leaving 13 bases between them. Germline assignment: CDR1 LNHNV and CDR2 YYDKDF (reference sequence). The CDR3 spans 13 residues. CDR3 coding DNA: TGTGCCACCAGCCCCCGGCAGGGGAATGGCTACACCTTC. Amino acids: CATSPRQGNGYTF. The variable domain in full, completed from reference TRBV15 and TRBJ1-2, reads DAMVIQNPRYQVTQFGKPVTLSCSQTLNHNVMYWYQQKSSQAPKLLFHYYDKDFNNEADTPDNFQSRRPNTSFCFLDIRSPGLGDTAMYLCATSPRQGNGYTFGSGTRLTVV.

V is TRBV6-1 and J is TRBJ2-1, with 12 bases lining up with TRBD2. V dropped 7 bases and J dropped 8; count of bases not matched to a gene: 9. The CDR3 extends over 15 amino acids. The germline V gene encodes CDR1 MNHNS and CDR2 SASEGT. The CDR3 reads CASTKLAGGHHEQFF. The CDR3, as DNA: TGTGCCAGCACCAAACTAGCGGGAGGCCATCATGAGCAGTTCTTC.

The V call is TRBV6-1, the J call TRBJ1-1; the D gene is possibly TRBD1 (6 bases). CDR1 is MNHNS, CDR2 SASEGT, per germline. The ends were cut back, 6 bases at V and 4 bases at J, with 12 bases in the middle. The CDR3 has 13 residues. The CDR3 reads CASRPTGSTEAFF. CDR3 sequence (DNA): TGTGCCAGCAGGCCAACAGGGAGCACTGAAGCTTTCTTT.